Listed below are T cell receptor beta chains from one sample, sequenced in a study of blood T cell repertoires in COVID-19. Data came from immunoSEQ multiplex PCR; TCRdb stores just in-frame clones and leaves some out. The sample shows 90,000 to 110,000 clones, 80% of them seen only once. Sequenced: peripheral blood. Source of these receptors: a human donor in a cohort sampled during active or convalescent COVID-19. CDR3s include the opening cysteine and the closing phenylalanine or tryptophan. The order of the fields is J gene, clone size, V gene, D gene, CDR3 protein, CDR3 DNA. A D gene is named only where the DNA matches it firmly. Where a row states a size, it is once, few, many or the class of an expanded clone; other rows omit it.

j_gene: TRBJ1-1
abundance: .
v_gene: TRBV14
d_gene: .
CDR3aa: CASSLTGATEAFF
CDR3nt: TGTGCCAGCAGCCTAACAGGAGCCACTGAAGCTTTCTTT

j_gene: TRBJ2-7
abundance: .
v_gene: TRBV5-1
d_gene: TRBD1
CDR3aa: CASSLRQGLSYEQYF
CDR3nt: TGCGCCAGCAGCCTCAGACAGGGCCTATCCTACGAGCAGTACTTC

j_gene: TRBJ2-1
abundance: .
v_gene: TRBV6-5
d_gene: TRBD2
CDR3aa: CASKTRGGAYNEQFF
CDR3nt: TGTGCCAGCAAAACCCGCGGGGGGGCCTACAATGAGCAGTTCTTC

j_gene: TRBJ2-3
abundance: .
v_gene: TRBV9
d_gene: .
CDR3aa: CASSGPVGAGGEADTQYF
CDR3nt: TGTGCCAGCAGCGGACCTGTAGGTGCGGGCGGAGAGGCAGATACGCAGTATTTT

j_gene: TRBJ2-7
abundance: .
v_gene: TRBV5-6
d_gene: .
CDR3aa: CASRYREGLVYEQYF
CDR3nt: TGTGCCAGCAGATACAGGGAGGGTTTAGTCTACGAGCAGTACTTC

j_gene: TRBJ2-1
abundance: few
v_gene: TRBV6-5
d_gene: .
CDR3aa: CASIVSARQFF
CDR3nt: TGTGCCAGCATCGTCTCCGCGAGGCAGTTCTTC

j_gene: TRBJ2-5
abundance: .
v_gene: TRBV7-2
d_gene: TRBD2
CDR3aa: CASSLLRGGGQETQYF
CDR3nt: TGTGCCAGCAGCTTGCTGCGCGGGGGGGGACAAGAGACCCAGTACTTC

j_gene: TRBJ1-2
abundance: .
v_gene: TRBV29-1
d_gene: .
CDR3aa: CSVEGPTVYHTF
CDR3nt: TGCAGCGTTGAAGGGCCGACAGTATACCACACCTTC

j_gene: TRBJ2-5
abundance: few
v_gene: TRBV10-3
d_gene: TRBD2
CDR3aa: CAISDWLAGEQETQYF
CDR3nt: TGTGCCATCAGTGATTGGCTAGCGGGGGAACAAGAGACCCAGTACTTC

j_gene: TRBJ1-1
abundance: .
v_gene: TRBV5-1
d_gene: .
CDR3aa: CASSSLGPADTEAFF
CDR3nt: TGCGCCAGCAGCTCCCTCGGCCCAGCGGACACTGAAGCTTTCTTT

j_gene: TRBJ2-7
abundance: .
v_gene: TRBV7-2
d_gene: TRBD1
CDR3aa: CASSTGQGRVFEQYF
CDR3nt: TGTGCCAGCAGCACTGGACAGGGGCGGGTTTTTGAGCAGTACTTC

j_gene: TRBJ1-5
abundance: .
v_gene: TRBV30
d_gene: TRBD1
CDR3aa: CAWETGSPNQPQHF
CDR3nt: TGTGCCTGGGAGACAGGGAGCCCCAATCAGCCCCAGCATTTT

j_gene: TRBJ2-1
abundance: .
v_gene: TRBV5-1
d_gene: .
CDR3aa: CASSYPTNEQFF
CDR3nt: TGCGCCAGCAGCTACCCTACCAATGAGCAGTTCTTC

j_gene: TRBJ1-2
abundance: .
v_gene: TRBV28
d_gene: .
CDR3aa: CASTVNSGYTF
CDR3nt: TGTGCCAGCACCGTGAACTCTGGCTACACCTTC

j_gene: TRBJ2-7
abundance: .
v_gene: TRBV5-1
d_gene: TRBD2
CDR3aa: CASRAGTSNSYEQYF
CDR3nt: TGCGCCAGCAGGGCCGGGACTAGCAACTCCTACGAGCAGTACTTC

j_gene: TRBJ2-6
abundance: .
v_gene: TRBV28
d_gene: .
CDR3aa: CASSLPVSSGANVLTF
CDR3nt: TGTGCCAGCAGTCTCCCGGTGAGCTCTGGGGCCAACGTCCTGACTTTC

j_gene: TRBJ2-1
abundance: .
v_gene: TRBV11-3
d_gene: TRBD2
CDR3aa: CASSLLVGGEQFF
CDR3nt: TGTGCCAGCAGCTTATTGGTCGGGGGGGAGCAGTTCTTC